This T cell receptor (beta chain) is drawn from a study of STAT5B mutations in CD4+ large granular lymphocyte leukemia. For the study at large: Among healthy donors, a particular HLA allele went with more CDR3 'QG' motifs. Regarding the study as a whole: No patients shared main leukemic clonotypes, though about 24% appeared at low frequency elsewhere.

V trimming: 4 bases; J trimming: 4 bases; junction bases outside the gene matches: 6. There are 15 residues in the CDR3. The germline gives CDR1 LNHDA, CDR2 SQIVND (reference sequence). Controls came from buffy coats of healthy blood donors. The survey-level immunoSEQ assay was used. The assay was immunoSEQ multiplex PCR, and TCRdb's table has in-frame clones only and misses some. The table includes roughly 30,000 clones, roughly 84% detected once. Concerning this clone: Its antigen is not known.

The V and J genes are TRBV19 and TRBJ2-1; 8 bases line up with TRBD2. The sample comprised CD4+ T cells from blood buffy coats. This sequence originates from a human donor in good health. Here the CDR3 reads CASSSPGLGYNEQFF. The CDR3 nucleotides read TGTGCCAGTAGTAGTCCGGGACTAGGGTACAATGAGCAGTTCTTC.